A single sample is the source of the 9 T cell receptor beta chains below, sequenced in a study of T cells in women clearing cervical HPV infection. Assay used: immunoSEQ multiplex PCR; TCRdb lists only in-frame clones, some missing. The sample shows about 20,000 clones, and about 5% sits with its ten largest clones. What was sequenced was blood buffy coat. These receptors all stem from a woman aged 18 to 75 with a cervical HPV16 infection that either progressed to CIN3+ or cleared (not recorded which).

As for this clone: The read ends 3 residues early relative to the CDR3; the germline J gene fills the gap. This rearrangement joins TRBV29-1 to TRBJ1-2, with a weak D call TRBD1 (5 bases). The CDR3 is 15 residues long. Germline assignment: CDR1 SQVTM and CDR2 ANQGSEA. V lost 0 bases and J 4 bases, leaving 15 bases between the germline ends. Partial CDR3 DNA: TGCAGCGTTGAAGATCGAGGACATTACCCCTATGGC. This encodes CSVEDRGHYPYG. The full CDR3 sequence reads CSVEDRGHYPYGYTF.

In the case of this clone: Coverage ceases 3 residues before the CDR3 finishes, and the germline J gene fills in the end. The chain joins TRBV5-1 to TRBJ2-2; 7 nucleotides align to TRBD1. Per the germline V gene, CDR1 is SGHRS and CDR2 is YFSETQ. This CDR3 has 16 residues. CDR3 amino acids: CASSLASGGGNSPLFF. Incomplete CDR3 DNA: TGCGCCAGCAGCTTGGCATCAGGGGGTGGTAATTCACCG.

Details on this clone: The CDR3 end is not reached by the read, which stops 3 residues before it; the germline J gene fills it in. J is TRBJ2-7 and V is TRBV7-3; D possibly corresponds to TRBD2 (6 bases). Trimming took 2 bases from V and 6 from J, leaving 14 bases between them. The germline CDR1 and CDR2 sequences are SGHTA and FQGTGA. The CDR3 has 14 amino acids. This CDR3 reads CASSLGGASGEQYF. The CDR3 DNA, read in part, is TGTGCCAGCAGCTTAGGCGGGGCTAGTGGCGAG.

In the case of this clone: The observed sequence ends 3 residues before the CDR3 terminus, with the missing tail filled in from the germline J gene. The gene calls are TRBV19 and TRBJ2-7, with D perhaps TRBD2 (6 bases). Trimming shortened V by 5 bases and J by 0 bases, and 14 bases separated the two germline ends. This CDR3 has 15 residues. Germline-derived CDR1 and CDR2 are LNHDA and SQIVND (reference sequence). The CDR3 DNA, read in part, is TGTGCCAGTAGTCTCCTAGCCGGGAGCTCCTACGAG. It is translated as CASSLLAGSSYE. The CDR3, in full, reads CASSLLAGSSYEQYF.

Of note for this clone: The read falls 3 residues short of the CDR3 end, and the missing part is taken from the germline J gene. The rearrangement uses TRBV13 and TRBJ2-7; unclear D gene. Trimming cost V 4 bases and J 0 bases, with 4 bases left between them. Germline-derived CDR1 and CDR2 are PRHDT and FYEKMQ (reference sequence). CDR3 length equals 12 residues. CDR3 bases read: TGTGCCAGCAGCTCCTACTCCTACGAG. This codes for CASSSYSYE. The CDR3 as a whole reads CASSSYSYEQYF. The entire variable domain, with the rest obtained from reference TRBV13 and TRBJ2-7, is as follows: AAGVIQSPRHLIKEKRETATLKCYPIPRHDTVYWYQQGPGQDPQFLISFYEKMQSDKGSIPDRFSAQQFSDYHSELNMSSLELGDSALYFCASSSYSYEQYFGPGTRLTVT.

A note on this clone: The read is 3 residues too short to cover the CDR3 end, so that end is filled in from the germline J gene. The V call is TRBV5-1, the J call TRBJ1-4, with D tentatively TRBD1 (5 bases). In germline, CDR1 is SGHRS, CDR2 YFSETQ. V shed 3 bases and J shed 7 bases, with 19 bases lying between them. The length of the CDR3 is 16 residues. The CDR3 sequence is CASSSGDLGTGEKLFF. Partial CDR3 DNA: TGCGCCAGCAGCTCGGGGGACCTTGGGACGGGTGAAAAA.

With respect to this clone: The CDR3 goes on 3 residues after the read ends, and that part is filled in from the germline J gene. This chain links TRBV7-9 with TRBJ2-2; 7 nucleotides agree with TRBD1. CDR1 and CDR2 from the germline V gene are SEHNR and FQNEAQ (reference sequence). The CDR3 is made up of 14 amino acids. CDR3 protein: CASSVTGNNSPLFF. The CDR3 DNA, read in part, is TGTGCCAGCAGCGTGACAGGGAATAATTCACCG.

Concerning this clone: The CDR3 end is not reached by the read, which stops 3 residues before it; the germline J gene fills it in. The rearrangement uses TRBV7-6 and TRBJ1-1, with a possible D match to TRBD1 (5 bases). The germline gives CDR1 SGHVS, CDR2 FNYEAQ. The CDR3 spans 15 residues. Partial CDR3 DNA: TGTGCCAGCAGCGGCAGGGTTTCACCCCAAGAGACA. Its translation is CASSGRVSPQET. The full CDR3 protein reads CASSGRVSPQETAFF.

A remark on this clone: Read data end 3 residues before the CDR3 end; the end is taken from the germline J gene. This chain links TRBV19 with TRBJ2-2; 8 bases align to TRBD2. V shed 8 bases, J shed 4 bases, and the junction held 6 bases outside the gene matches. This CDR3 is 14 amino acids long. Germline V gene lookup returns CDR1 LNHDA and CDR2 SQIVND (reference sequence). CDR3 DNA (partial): TGTGCCAGTGGGACACGGGGGGGCACCGGGGAG. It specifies CASGTRGGTGE. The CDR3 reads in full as CASGTRGGTGELFF.